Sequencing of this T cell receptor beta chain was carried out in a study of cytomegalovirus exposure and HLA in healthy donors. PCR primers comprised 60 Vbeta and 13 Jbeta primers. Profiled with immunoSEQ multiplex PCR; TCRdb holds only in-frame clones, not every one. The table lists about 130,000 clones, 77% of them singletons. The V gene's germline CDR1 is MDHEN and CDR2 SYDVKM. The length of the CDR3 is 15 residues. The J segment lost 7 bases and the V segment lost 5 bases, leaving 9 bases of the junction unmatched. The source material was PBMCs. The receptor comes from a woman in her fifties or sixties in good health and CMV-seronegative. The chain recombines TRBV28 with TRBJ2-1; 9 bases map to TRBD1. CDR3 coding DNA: TGTGCCAGCAGTCCCACAGGGGGCAGGGGGAATGAGCAGTTCTTC. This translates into CASSPTGGRGNEQFF.